The source of this TCR beta chain is a study of post-analysis software for immune sequencing data. Study in general: Relapsing-remitting, secondary progressive and progressive-relapsing multiple sclerosis were all included among the disease courses. Study results and caveats: Batch-matched samples strongly co-clustered by F measure. Four to six TRBV segments (TRBV5-6, TRBV5-1 and TRBV20-1 among them) occurred more frequently in patients than in controls. Normalized Chao1 diversity in multiple sclerosis patients fell significantly below that of controls.

CDR3 length: 12 amino acids. With 3 bases removed from V and 13 bases from J, the gap between germline ends came to 13 bases. Concerning this clonotype itself: Its antigen is unknown.

Unique molecular identifiers had been added to the TCR beta cDNA libraries. TCRdb recomputed calls from the PCR reads with MiXCR, one row per CDR3 protein. The sample consists of 750,000 to 950,000 distinct CDR3 sequences, under 60% of them appearing once. The chain recombines TRBV12-3 or TRBV12-4 with TRBJ2-1; D possibly corresponds to TRBD2 (5 bases). The receptor comes from a girl aged 10 to 17 with multiple sclerosis. Sequenced: blood. CDR3 bases: TGTGCCAGCAGTTTTCCTTCGGGAACCCAGTTCTTC. Translating gives CASSFPSGTQFF.